Listed below are T cell receptor beta chains from one sample, sequenced in a study of T cells in Graves' hyperthyroidism and ophthalmopathy. TCRdb fed the multiplex PCR reads into MiXCR, producing one record per CDR3 protein. The sample has 600,000 to 650,000 distinct CDR3 sequences, roughly 20% seen once. The sample consisted of blood. The receptors originated from a man aged 30 to 45 with Graves' ophthalmopathy. Both conserved end residues are part of each CDR3. The D gene is left open where the match is weak. The size entry is marked missing in some rows and otherwise reads once, few, many or a size class.

V gene: TRBV28
J gene: TRBJ2-7
clone size: .
D gene: .
CDR3 DNA: TGTGCCAGCAGTTATTGGACAGCGGGCTCCTACGAGCAGTACTTC
CDR3 protein: CASSYWTAGSYEQYF

V gene: TRBV18
J gene: TRBJ2-7
clone size: .
D gene: TRBD1
CDR3 DNA: TGTGCCAGCTCACCGGGGACAGGGAACTCCTACGAGCAGTACTTC
CDR3 protein: CASSPGTGNSYEQYF

V gene: TRBV6-6
J gene: TRBJ2-4
clone size: .
D gene: TRBD2
CDR3 DNA: TGTGCCAGCAGTTACTCTAGCGGGAGGAACATTCAGTACTTC
CDR3 protein: CASSYSSGRNIQYF

V gene: TRBV7-9
J gene: TRBJ2-7
clone size: many
D gene: .
CDR3 DNA: TGTGCCAGCAGCTTAGACACCTTCTCCTACGAGCAGTACTTC
CDR3 protein: CASSLDTFSYEQYF

V gene: TRBV28
J gene: TRBJ1-3
clone size: .
D gene: TRBD1
CDR3 DNA: TGTGCCAGCAGGCCCAGGGGGGACAGGGGGAGCTCTGGAAACACCATATATTTT
CDR3 protein: CASRPRGDRGSSGNTIYF

V gene: TRBV5-8
J gene: TRBJ2-1
clone size: many
D gene: TRBD2
CDR3 DNA: TGTGCCAGCAGCTGGGGTCCTAGCGGGAGAGATGAGCAGTTCTTC
CDR3 protein: CASSWGPSGRDEQFF

V gene: TRBV4-1
J gene: TRBJ1-5
clone size: few
D gene: .
CDR3 DNA: TGCGCCAGCAGCCAAGATGCGGTAGGACAGCCCCAGCATTTT
CDR3 protein: CASSQDAVGQPQHF

V gene: TRBV20-1
J gene: TRBJ2-7
clone size: many
D gene: .
CDR3 DNA: TGCAGTGCTAGCCCTCGGGGGCGGGAGACCCACGAGCAGTACTTC
CDR3 protein: CSASPRGRETHEQYF

V gene: TRBV20-1
J gene: TRBJ2-2
clone size: .
D gene: TRBD2
CDR3 DNA: TGCAGTTCATTCCAAACGGGAGGAACCGGGGAGCTGTTTTTT
CDR3 protein: CSSFQTGGTGELFF

V gene: TRBV5-1
J gene: TRBJ1-2
clone size: .
D gene: TRBD1
CDR3 DNA: TGCGCCAGCAGCTTGAATTCAGGGGGCAGTGGCTACACCTTC
CDR3 protein: CASSLNSGGSGYTF

V gene: TRBV10-3
J gene: TRBJ1-5
clone size: many
D gene: TRBD1
CDR3 DNA: TGTGCCATCAGTGAGTCGTGGACAGGGAGCAATCAGCCCCAGCATTTT
CDR3 protein: CAISESWTGSNQPQHF

V gene: TRBV24-1
J gene: TRBJ1-5
clone size: .
D gene: .
CDR3 DNA: TGTGCCACCAATGATCAGGATAGCAATCAGCCCCAGCATTTT
CDR3 protein: CATNDQDSNQPQHF

V gene: TRBV18
J gene: TRBJ1-4
clone size: few
D gene: TRBD1
CDR3 DNA: TGTGCCAGCTCACCCCGGCCAGGGGGGGGAGAAAAACTGTTTTTT
CDR3 protein: CASSPRPGGGEKLFF

V gene: TRBV20-1
J gene: TRBJ2-1
clone size: few
D gene: TRBD2
CDR3 DNA: TGCAGTGCTAGAGATCGAGATAGACTAGCGGGAAACAATGAGCAGTTCTTC
CDR3 protein: CSARDRDRLAGNNEQFF

V gene: TRBV10-3
J gene: TRBJ2-7
clone size: many
D gene: TRBD2
CDR3 DNA: TGTGCCATCAGTGAGATTAGCGGGAGGGGCTCCTACGAGCAGTACTTC
CDR3 protein: CAISEISGRGSYEQYF

V gene: TRBV28
J gene: TRBJ1-1
clone size: many
D gene: .
CDR3 DNA: TGTGCCAGCAGTTTATGGCAGGTGAACACTGAAGCTTTCTTT
CDR3 protein: CASSLWQVNTEAFF

V gene: TRBV12-3/TRBV12-4
J gene: TRBJ1-4
clone size: few
D gene: .
CDR3 DNA: TGTGCCACCTCAGTCACTAATGAAAAACTGTTTTTT
CDR3 protein: CATSVTNEKLFF

V gene: TRBV9
J gene: TRBJ2-7
clone size: few
D gene: TRBD2
CDR3 DNA: TGTGCCAGCAGCGGACAGGGACTAGCGGGAGATTACGAGCAGTACTTC
CDR3 protein: CASSGQGLAGDYEQYF

V gene: TRBV28
J gene: TRBJ2-3
clone size: many
D gene: .
CDR3 DNA: TGTGCCAGCAGTTCCACACCCCGGGACGGAGATACGCAGTATTTT
CDR3 protein: CASSSTPRDGDTQYF

V gene: TRBV7-9
J gene: TRBJ2-2
clone size: .
D gene: .
CDR3 DNA: TGTGCCAGCAGCTTAGCTCCCTGGACCGTGAACACCGGGGAGCTGTTTTTT
CDR3 protein: CASSLAPWTVNTGELFF

V gene: TRBV5-5
J gene: TRBJ1-1
clone size: .
D gene: .
CDR3 DNA: TGTGCCAGCAGCTTGGGCCAGGTAAAGACTGAAGCTTTCTTT
CDR3 protein: CASSLGQVKTEAFF

V gene: TRBV15
J gene: TRBJ1-1
clone size: many
D gene: .
CDR3 DNA: TGTGCCACCAGCAGAGATTGGGAAGACACTGAAGCTTTCTTT
CDR3 protein: CATSRDWEDTEAFF

V gene: TRBV30
J gene: TRBJ1-3
clone size: .
D gene: .
CDR3 DNA: TGTGCCTGGGGTCACGGACAGTTCTCTGGAAACACCATATATTTT
CDR3 protein: CAWGHGQFSGNTIYF

V gene: TRBV7-6
J gene: TRBJ2-5
clone size: .
D gene: .
CDR3 DNA: TGTGCCAGCAGCCCAGGAGGGGGGGGGATGGAGACCCAGTACTTC
CDR3 protein: CASSPGGGGMETQYF

V gene: TRBV29-1
J gene: TRBJ1-2
clone size: few
D gene: .
CDR3 DNA: TGCAGCGCTTATAACTATGGCTACACCTTC
CDR3 protein: CSAYNYGYTF

V gene: TRBV28
J gene: TRBJ2-4
clone size: .
D gene: .
CDR3 DNA: TGTGCCAGCAGTTTAACGCTCGACATTCAGTACTTC
CDR3 protein: CASSLTLDIQYF

V gene: TRBV5-1
J gene: TRBJ1-1
clone size: few
D gene: .
CDR3 DNA: TGCGCCAGCAGCTTCGTGAGTCAACCCAACACTGAAGCTTTCTTT
CDR3 protein: CASSFVSQPNTEAFF

V gene: TRBV5-6
J gene: TRBJ2-1
clone size: many
D gene: .
CDR3 DNA: TGTGCCAGCAGCTTGGAACAGGGAGTATACAATGAGCAGTTCTTC
CDR3 protein: CASSLEQGVYNEQFF

V gene: TRBV5-1
J gene: TRBJ2-7
clone size: few
D gene: TRBD1
CDR3 DNA: TGCGCCAGCAGCAAAGGACAGGGGGTAGCCTACGAGCAGTACTTC
CDR3 protein: CASSKGQGVAYEQYF

V gene: TRBV30
J gene: TRBJ2-1
clone size: few
D gene: .
CDR3 DNA: TGTGCCTGGAGTGTAGACACCTACAATGAGCAGTTCTTC
CDR3 protein: CAWSVDTYNEQFF

V gene: TRBV10-1
J gene: TRBJ2-3
clone size: .
D gene: TRBD1
CDR3 DNA: TGCGCCAGCAGTGGGGGACAGGGTCTGTCGGATACGCAGTATTTT
CDR3 protein: CASSGGQGLSDTQYF

V gene: TRBV27
J gene: TRBJ2-1
clone size: .
D gene: TRBD2
CDR3 DNA: TGTGCCAGCAGTTTTTCCCCTGGTGCAGCGGGAGTTTGGGAGCAGTTCTTC
CDR3 protein: CASSFSPGAAGVWEQFF

V gene: TRBV18
J gene: TRBJ1-5
clone size: many
D gene: .
CDR3 DNA: TGTGCCAGCACGCCGGGTAACAATCAGCCCCAGCATTTT
CDR3 protein: CASTPGNNQPQHF

V gene: TRBV4-3
J gene: TRBJ2-3
clone size: .
D gene: TRBD1
CDR3 DNA: TGCGCCAGCAGCCAGACAGGGGGCACGACAGCAGATACGCAGTATTTT
CDR3 protein: CASSQTGGTTADTQYF

V gene: TRBV11-2
J gene: TRBJ2-7
clone size: many
D gene: .
CDR3 DNA: TGTGCCAGCAACCCCGGCGGATACGAGCAGTACTTC
CDR3 protein: CASNPGGYEQYF

V gene: TRBV20-1
J gene: TRBJ1-5
clone size: few
D gene: .
CDR3 DNA: TGCAGTGCTAGTTTTACGGTAAATCGGCCCCAGCATTTT
CDR3 protein: CSASFTVNRPQHF

V gene: TRBV24-1
J gene: TRBJ2-7
clone size: .
D gene: .
CDR3 DNA: TGTGCCACCAGTCATAGCGGAGAAGGCTACGAGCAGTACTTC
CDR3 protein: CATSHSGEGYEQYF

V gene: TRBV29-1
J gene: TRBJ2-7
clone size: .
D gene: .
CDR3 DNA: TGCAGCGTTGACGAGGGGAACGAGCAGTACTTC
CDR3 protein: CSVDEGNEQYF

V gene: TRBV28
J gene: TRBJ2-7
clone size: few
D gene: .
CDR3 DNA: TGTGCCAGCATATCCGGGACGGTAAACTACGAGCAGTACTTC
CDR3 protein: CASISGTVNYEQYF

V gene: TRBV5-1
J gene: TRBJ1-4
clone size: .
D gene: .
CDR3 DNA: TGCGCCAGCAGAGGCGGAGAGAATGAAAAACTGTTTTTT
CDR3 protein: CASRGGENEKLFF

V gene: TRBV7-8
J gene: TRBJ2-7
clone size: .
D gene: TRBD2
CDR3 DNA: TGTGCCAGCAGCTTACTAGCGGGAGAAACTGGCGAGCAGTACTTC
CDR3 protein: CASSLLAGETGEQYF

V gene: TRBV20-1
J gene: TRBJ2-5
clone size: .
D gene: TRBD2
CDR3 DNA: TGCAGTGCTAGAGTCCCCCGGGCTAGCGGACAAGAGACCCAGTACTTC
CDR3 protein: CSARVPRASGQETQYF

V gene: TRBV4-2
J gene: TRBJ2-7
clone size: many
D gene: TRBD2
CDR3 DNA: TGTGCCAGCAGCCAACCGGCTAGCGGGAGTGGGATGCAGTACTTC
CDR3 protein: CASSQPASGSGMQYF

V gene: TRBV6-9
J gene: TRBJ2-7
clone size: .
D gene: TRBD2
CDR3 DNA: TGTGCCAGCAGTTACTCGAAGGGTTCTAGCGGGATCTACGAGCAGTACTTC
CDR3 protein: CASSYSKGSSGIYEQYF

V gene: TRBV2
J gene: TRBJ2-7
clone size: .
D gene: TRBD2
CDR3 DNA: TGTGCCAGCAGGAGGGGGACTAGCGGGAGGTACGAGCAGTACTTC
CDR3 protein: CASRRGTSGRYEQYF

V gene: TRBV20-1
J gene: TRBJ1-1
clone size: many
D gene: .
CDR3 DNA: TGCAGTGCTAGGTCCGGGGGGGGAGGGACTGAAGCTTTCTTT
CDR3 protein: CSARSGGGGTEAFF

V gene: TRBV5-1
J gene: TRBJ2-5
clone size: .
D gene: TRBD2
CDR3 DNA: TGCGCCAGCAGGTTAGCGGGAGGGCCCAGGCAAGAGACCCAGTACTTC
CDR3 protein: CASRLAGGPRQETQYF

V gene: TRBV2
J gene: TRBJ2-1
clone size: many
D gene: TRBD2
CDR3 DNA: TGTGCCAGCAGCGGACTAGCGGGCTACAATGAGCAGTTCTTC
CDR3 protein: CASSGLAGYNEQFF

V gene: TRBV3-1
J gene: TRBJ1-6
clone size: few
D gene: .
CDR3 DNA: TGTGCCAGCAGCCAAGTGAGGGAATCACCCCTCCACTTT
CDR3 protein: CASSQVRESPLHF

V gene: TRBV18
J gene: TRBJ2-3
clone size: .
D gene: .
CDR3 DNA: TGTGCCAGCTCACTTACGCCCAGGGGCACCACAGATACGCAGTATTTT
CDR3 protein: CASSLTPRGTTDTQYF

V gene: TRBV15
J gene: TRBJ1-4
clone size: .
D gene: .
CDR3 DNA: TGTGCCACCAGCAGAATGGGGGAATATGAAAAACTGTTTTTT
CDR3 protein: CATSRMGEYEKLFF

V gene: TRBV6-1
J gene: TRBJ2-7
clone size: few
D gene: .
CDR3 DNA: TGTGCCAGCAGGCGGGAAGCAGGTAACTACGAGCAGTACTTC
CDR3 protein: CASRREAGNYEQYF